This TCR beta chain was profiled in a study of identical twins. Germline CDR1 reads DFQATT; CDR2 reads SNEGSKA (reference sequence). Germline trimming cut 6 bases from V and 5 bases from J; bases unmatched to any gene: 9. The CDR3 runs to 15 residues. TCRdb used MiXCR to reprocess the 5' RACE reads, holding one entry per CDR3 protein. The repertoire holds 1.5 million to 2 million distinct CDR3 sequences, with roughly 35% as singletons. The sample was cord blood. The receptor comes from a newborn girl in good health. The chain couples TRBV20-1 to TRBJ2-3, with 12 bases matching TRBD2. CDR3 loop: CSAARTSGAGDTQYF. The CDR3 nucleotides read TGCAGTGCCGCTCGGACTAGCGGGGCCGGAGATACGCAGTATTTT.